This TCR beta chain is drawn from a study of blood T cell repertoires in COVID-19. Study overall: Both acute and convalescent COVID-19 samples were obtained from the United States, Italy and Spain. T cells, B-cell-depleted T cells, or PBMCs provided the cDNA or gDNA that served as material.

Germline loops: CDR1 MNHEY, CDR2 SVGEGT. V lost 4 bases and J lost 1, with 8 bases in between. CDR3 size: 15 residues. Original processing notes: Reference gene primer amplification yielded estimated nucleated cell counts. The repertoire was sequenced with immunoSEQ multiplex PCR; TCRdb's copy has only in-frame clones and lacks some. V, J and clone size are taken as reported in that table, and D and trimming were inferred from the DNA itself. The sample holds about 300,000 clones, approximately 90% seen once. The TCR was taken from a woman between 25 and 40 years old who had recovered from COVID-19. Sequencing was done on a sample of peripheral blood. The chain couples TRBV6-2 or TRBV6-3 to TRBJ2-6, with D uncertain. The CDR3 DNA follows: TGTGCCAGCAGTTTTTCAGGATCTGGGGCCAACGTCCTGACTTTC. Residues: CASSFSGSGANVLTF.